A single sample is the source of the 2 T cell receptor beta chains below, sequenced in a study of cytomegalovirus exposure and HLA in healthy donors. PCR was performed using 60 Vbeta and 13 Jbeta primers. TCRdb's copy holds only in-frame clones and misses some; the assay was immunoSEQ multiplex PCR. This table holds approximately 150,000 clones, 84% found once. Material: PBMCs. The receptors were sampled from a man younger than 35 in good health and CMV-seronegative.

This chain uses TRBV28 with TRBJ1-2, with 7 bases aligning to TRBD1. Germline loops: CDR1 MDHEN, CDR2 SYDVKM. V dropped 2 bases and J dropped 8; count of bases not matched to a gene: 14. The CDR3 consists of 16 residues. The CDR3 DNA follows: TGTGCCAGCAGTTTAGGACAGGCCAGCAGGGTGAAAGGCTACACCTTC. This encodes CASSLGQASRVKGYTF.

This chain links TRBV4-2 with TRBJ2-7, with D perhaps matching TRBD2 (6 bases). CDR1 and CDR2 (germline): LGHNA, YNFKEQ. The CDR3 extends over 15 amino acids. V was pared by 0 bases and J by 0 bases, with 9 bases between. The CDR3 reads CASSQEEGNSYEQYF. In DNA, the CDR3 is TGTGCCAGCAGCCAAGAGGAGGGGAACTCCTACGAGCAGTACTTC.